This TCR beta chain was profiled in a study of blood T cell repertoires in COVID-19. Study-wide background: PBMCs, B-cell-depleted T cells, or T cells provided the cDNA or gDNA that made up the material.

Some clones are missing from TCRdb's copy, which holds only in-frame ones; the method was immunoSEQ multiplex PCR. This sample carries some 170,000 clones, 75% to 85% of them seen once, and the ten largest clones take 4.5% to 7.5%. Trimming cost V 2 bases and J 6 bases; bases outside gene matches: 9. The CDR3 spans 17 residues. Germline CDR1 is SGHNT and CDR2 is YENEEA. Input material: PBMCs or T cells enriched from blood (not recorded which). This chain connects TRBV11-3 to TRBJ2-2, with TRBD1 matching over 10 bases. This receptor was taken from a man between 40 and 49 years old who had recovered from COVID-19. DNA of the CDR3: TGTGCCAGCAGCTTATCCCCGGGACAGGGGATGGCCGGGGAGCTGTTTTTT. This translates into CASSLSPGQGMAGELFF.